Here is one TCR beta chain with its context. Its antigen is currently unknown. CDR1 is SGHRS, CDR2 YFSETQ, per germline. Deletions cut 4 bases from V and 0 bases from J, with 14 bases between. The CDR3 totals 16 residues. 60 Vbeta and 13 Jbeta primers were used in PCR. The assay was immunoSEQ multiplex PCR, and TCRdb's table has in-frame clones only and misses some. This sample contains about 130,000 clones. This entry comes from a study of cytomegalovirus exposure and HLA in healthy donors. Study-level points and caveats: Follow-up analysis later connected one missense variant in DCLRE1C with trimming of TCR beta V- and J-genes. In an earlier analysis, productive rearrangement rates for most beta V segments clustered near 87% or 30%. Despite most TCR sequences being rare, some public TCRs occurred in many donors. Reportedly, HLA-A and HLA-B alleles of most subjects were accurately predicted from TCR beta.

This receptor was obtained from a middle-aged woman in good health and CMV-seronegative. V is TRBV5-1 and J is TRBJ1-3; no reliable D call. The sequencing sample was made of PBMCs. The CDR3 DNA follows: TGCGCCAGCAGCCCGAACCTATTGATCTCTGGAAACACCATATATTTT. This translates into CASSPNLLISGNTIYF.